This T cell receptor (beta chain) emerged from a study of control samples from healthy donors and cancer patients. The CDR3 is made up of 13 amino acids. With 5 bases removed from V and 10 bases from J, the gap between germline ends came to 14 bases. Germline-derived CDR1 and CDR2 are LNHDA and SQIVND (reference sequence). Assay: immunoSEQ multiplex PCR; the TCRdb copy retains only in-frame clones and omits some. The sample holds over 150,000 clones; roughly 95% are singletons and the top ten take 1%. The TCR sequence derives from a woman in her thirties in good health. This chain links TRBV19 with TRBJ1-4, with D possibly TRBD1 on 5 matching bases. Sequencing was carried out using blood. CDR3 sequence reads: CASSVLRDGKLFF. The DNA of the CDR3 is TGTGCCAGTAGTGTCCTCCGGGACGGAAAACTGTTTTTT.